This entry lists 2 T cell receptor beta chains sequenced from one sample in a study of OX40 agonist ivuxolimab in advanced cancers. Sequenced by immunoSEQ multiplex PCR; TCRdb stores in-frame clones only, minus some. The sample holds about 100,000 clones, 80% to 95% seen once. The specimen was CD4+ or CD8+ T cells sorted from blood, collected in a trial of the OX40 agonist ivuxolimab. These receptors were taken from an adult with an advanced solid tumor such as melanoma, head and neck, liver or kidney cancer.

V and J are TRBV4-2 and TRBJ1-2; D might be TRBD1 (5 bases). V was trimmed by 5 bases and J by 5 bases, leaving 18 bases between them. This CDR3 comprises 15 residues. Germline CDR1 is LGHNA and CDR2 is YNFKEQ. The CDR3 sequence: CASSSVDGQGYGYTF. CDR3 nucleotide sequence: TGTGCCAGCAGCTCGGTTGATGGGCAGGGTTATGGCTACACCTTC.

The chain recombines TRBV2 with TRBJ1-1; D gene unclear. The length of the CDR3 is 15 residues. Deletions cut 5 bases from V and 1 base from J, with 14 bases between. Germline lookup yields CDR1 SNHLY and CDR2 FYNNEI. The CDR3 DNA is TGTGCCAGCAGTAAGAGTGGAAATCGGAACACTGAAGCTTTCTTT. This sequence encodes CASSKSGNRNTEAFF.